These T cell receptor beta chains were read from a single sample in a study of OX40 agonist ivuxolimab in advanced cancers. The table came from immunoSEQ multiplex PCR; TCRdb's copy has only in-frame clones and leaves some out. The table includes roughly 60,000 clones, roughly 80% detected once. Material: CD4+ or CD8+ T cells sorted from blood, obtained in a trial of the OX40 agonist ivuxolimab. These receptors were obtained from an adult with an advanced solid tumor such as melanoma, head and neck, liver or kidney cancer. Both conserved end residues are trimmed from each CDR3.

j_gene: TRBJ2-5; v_gene: TRBV5-1; CDR3aa: ASSLPTTGAETQY
j_gene: TRBJ1-2; v_gene: TRBV6-5; CDR3aa: ASGFGYYGYT
j_gene: TRBJ2-3; v_gene: TRBV11-2; CDR3aa: ASSLAPSGSWAQY
j_gene: TRBJ2-1; v_gene: TRBV5-4; CDR3aa: ASKAGGPYNEQF
j_gene: TRBJ1-5; v_gene: TRBV2; CDR3aa: ASSEPGPQH
j_gene: TRBJ2-7; v_gene: TRBV5-1; CDR3aa: ASSPVPLGLSSYEQY
j_gene: TRBJ1-3; v_gene: TRBV4-1; CDR3aa: ASSQGSKITGNTIY
j_gene: TRBJ2-2; v_gene: TRBV19; CDR3aa: ASSSLAGGPSGELF
j_gene: TRBJ1-2; v_gene: TRBV29-1; CDR3aa: SVGTSQSNYGYT
j_gene: TRBJ1-4; v_gene: TRBV2; CDR3aa: ASSSPGEKLF
j_gene: TRBJ1-5; v_gene: TRBV7-2; CDR3aa: ASNPQQNSNQPQH
j_gene: TRBJ1-1; v_gene: TRBV19; CDR3aa: ASPLSAQENTEAF
j_gene: TRBJ1-1; v_gene: TRBV14; CDR3aa: ASSQGTSHTEAF
j_gene: TRBJ2-5; v_gene: TRBV5-6; CDR3aa: ASTNAETQY
j_gene: TRBJ2-7; v_gene: TRBV4-2; CDR3aa: ASSQDIYEQY
j_gene: TRBJ1-1; v_gene: TRBV2; CDR3aa: ASSLATSNTEAF
j_gene: TRBJ2-1; v_gene: TRBV4-1; CDR3aa: ASSLWGLAGPLLF
j_gene: TRBJ2-7; v_gene: TRBV7-6; CDR3aa: ASSFDGYEQY
j_gene: TRBJ2-3; v_gene: TRBV30; CDR3aa: AWNIAGPRVAQY
j_gene: TRBJ1-2; v_gene: TRBV7-2; CDR3aa: ASSLARTGRNGYT
j_gene: TRBJ1-2; v_gene: TRBV6-6; CDR3aa: ASSYSNDFYGYT
j_gene: TRBJ1-1; v_gene: TRBV7-9; CDR3aa: ASSLGEGNTEAF
j_gene: TRBJ2-1; v_gene: TRBV6-1; CDR3aa: ASSDLVSVFDYNEQF
j_gene: TRBJ2-3; v_gene: TRBV7-9; CDR3aa: ASGGANTDTQY
j_gene: TRBJ1-2; v_gene: TRBV5-5; CDR3aa: ASSLDPQGATGYT
j_gene: TRBJ2-1; v_gene: TRBV2; CDR3aa: ASRVTSGGYNEQF
j_gene: TRBJ2-3; v_gene: TRBV7-9; CDR3aa: ASSTGLTRGSTDTQY
j_gene: TRBJ1-6; v_gene: TRBV7-9; CDR3aa: ASSSDVEGGLVSPLH
j_gene: TRBJ2-7; v_gene: TRBV5-1; CDR3aa: ASSLAGPYEQY